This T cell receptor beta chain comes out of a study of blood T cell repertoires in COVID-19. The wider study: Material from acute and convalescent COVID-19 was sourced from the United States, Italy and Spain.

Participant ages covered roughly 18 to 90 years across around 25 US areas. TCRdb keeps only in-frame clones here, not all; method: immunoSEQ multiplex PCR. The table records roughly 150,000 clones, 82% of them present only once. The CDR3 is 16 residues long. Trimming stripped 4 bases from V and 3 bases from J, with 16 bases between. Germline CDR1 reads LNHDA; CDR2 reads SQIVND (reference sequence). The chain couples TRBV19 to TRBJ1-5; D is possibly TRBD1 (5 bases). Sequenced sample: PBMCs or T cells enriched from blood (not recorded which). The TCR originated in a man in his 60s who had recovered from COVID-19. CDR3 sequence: CASSSLSSRANQPQHF. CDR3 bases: TGTGCCAGTAGTAGTTTGTCGTCCAGGGCCAATCAGCCCCAGCATTTT.